The present T cell receptor beta chain was sequenced within a study of T cell clonotyping in hematopoietic cell transplantation (dated by TCRdb to the early 2020s). About the full investigation: Pretransplant recipient samples were obtained after cytoreduction. Recruitment of patients was conducted between 2015 and January 2017, and follow-up was continued until late 2020 or death. A total of under 150 blood samples were collected in the study from 35 consecutive transplant recipients and their related donors. Study-level results and caveats: A decrease in recipient TCR diversity was observed after transplant, and a progressive increase in pathologically expanded clonotypes was seen from day 30 to day 180. Broader posttransplant TCR repertoire diversity was predicted by donor and pretransplant recipient Inverse Simpson Index values. Recipient repertoires showed only a small fraction of overlap with donor repertoires, and over 97% appeared de novo at the given depth. The sample size was limited and the cells went unsorted, which meant the CD4 and CD8 repertoire contributions could not be told apart.

The immunoSEQ assay, a bias-controlled multiplex PCR with V- and J-specific primers, was used to amplify TCR beta CDR3 regions from genomic DNA. In a second PCR step, a proprietary barcode and Illumina adapter sequences were attached to the CDR3 amplicons. CDR3 libraries were sequenced on an Illumina MiSeq instrument. On the authors' methods: Export and quality control were performed with immunoSEQ Analyzer 3.0, and downstream analyses were performed with R Bioconductor and Immunarch. Only productive rearrangements in the normalized downsampled data set went into calculating the repertoire metrics. Pathologically expanded clonotypes were defined as those larger than 5 templates in the normalized cohort. The Inverse Simpson Index served as the measure of repertoire diversity. To capture all clonotypes, the CMV-specificity analyses were run on the non-normalized data set. The table was pulled from immuneACCESS by TCRdb, which kept in-frame rearrangements only. Such tables lose some clones; where checked, under half of the loss comes from unresolved V genes, and the rest has no known cause. That table gives V, J and clone size, and the DNA gave D and trimming. This sample has more than 40,000 clones in its table, and 85% of those were observed once. Of the sample, approximately 3% is held by the ten largest clones.

Turning to this clone: Its antigen remains unidentified. No quality values exist for individual bases; no much larger clone is one base distant.

The time point label, as the study defines it: recipient sample about 28 days before transplant, after cytoreduction. Recipient blood was collected about 28 days before transplant and at days 30, 100 and 180 after transplant. Using Nuclei Lysis Solution, genomic DNA was extracted from unfractionated peripheral blood mononuclear cells that were either fresh or cryopreserved. Trimming takes 7 bases from V and 5 bases from J, and the germline ends sit 12 bases apart. Taken from cysteine to phenylalanine, the CDR3 has 12 residues. Only CDR3 DNA is held: 36 bases, read in frame from base 1. The sequence came from a man aged 55 to 70 with acute myeloid leukemia. Some clones in this sample may be carry-over from other donors' samples. The sequence joins TRBV23-1 to TRBJ2-7; no D gene can be assigned with confidence. TRBV23-1 is identified as an open reading frame with a role that is uncertain. The sample in question was peripheral blood mononuclear cells, obtained before stem cell transplant. The DNA is as follows: TGCGCCAGCACCCCCTGGATCCACGAGCAGTACTTC. Its product reads: CASTPWIHEQYF.